The source of this TCR beta chain is a study of response to subunit inactivated influenza vaccine. Study-level points and caveats: Authors suggested each seasonal flu vaccination may recruit only limited numbers of new T cells.

The germline V and J ends were trimmed by 2 bases and 6 bases, with 11 bases remaining between them. CDR1 and CDR2 (germline): MDHEN, SYDVKM. The CDR3 spans 13 residues. Concerning this clonotype itself: What it binds is unknown.

TCRdb reanalysed the RT-PCR reads using MiXCR and keeps one entry per CDR3 protein. This repertoire shows about 240,000 distinct CDR3 sequences, less than 15% found once; its top ten account for roughly 7.7%. The specimen was non-naive T cells sorted from PBMCs, collected around 14 days before vaccination. The sequence derives from a middle-aged man who received an inactivated influenza vaccine. The chain recombines TRBV28 with TRBJ2-7, with D perhaps being TRBD1 or TRBD2 (5 bases each). The CDR3 coding sequence is TGTGCCAGCAGTTTAGGACACCGGGGCGAGCAGTACTTC. This translates into CASSLGHRGEQYF.